One and the same sample provided the 12 T cell receptor beta chains below, sequenced in a study of T cell repertoires in cytomegalovirus infection. TCRdb redid the calling of the reads with MiXCR, one entry per CDR3 protein. This sample yields approximately 550,000 distinct CDR3 sequences, of which approximately 17% are seen a single time; roughly 25% belongs to the top ten. The specimen was CD8+ T cells from PBMCs. These receptors originate from a human donor in good health (CMV status not recorded). Some clones in this sample may be carry-over from other donors' samples.

In this sample, this clonotype turned up many times. The CDR3 reads CASSSRPTEQETQYF. The CDR3, as DNA: TGTGCCAGCAGCTCCCGCCCGACAGAGCAAGAGACCCAGTACTTC. This chain links TRBV11-2 with TRBJ2-5; maybe TRBD1 (5 bases). V was cut by 4 bases and J by 2 bases, with 14 bases left in between. The CDR3 contains 15 residues. Germline V gene sequence: CDR1 SGHAT, CDR2 FQNNGV.

This clonotype was picked up many times. This rearrangement joins TRBV7-9 to TRBJ2-3; TRBD2 is a possible D gene (6 bases). The V gene lost 5 bases and the J gene lost 2 bases, with 20 bases spanning the gap. This CDR3 has 17 residues. The germline V gene has CDR1 SEHNR and CDR2 FQNEAQ (reference sequence). In DNA, the CDR3 is TGTGCCAGCAGCCCACGGGACGGAGGGAGCTTCACAGATACGCAGTATTTT. Protein product: CASSPRDGGSFTDTQYF.

The chain recombines TRBV20-1 with TRBJ2-7; 13 bases line up with TRBD2. Germline-derived CDR1 and CDR2 are DFQATT and SNEGSKA (reference sequence). V trimming: 5 bases; J trimming: 7 bases; junction bases outside the gene matches: 11. The CDR3 runs to 15 residues. This CDR3 is CSADPAGTSGVEQYF. The CDR3, as DNA: TGCAGTGCTGATCCTGCCGGGACTAGCGGGGTTGAGCAGTACTTC.

In its sample, this clonotype was seen many times. The rearrangement uses TRBV7-9 and TRBJ1-4; no clear D gene. The CDR3 covers 15 residues. CDR1 is SEHNR, CDR2 FQNEAQ, per germline (reference sequence). Trimming removed 2 bases at V and 8 bases at J, with 15 bases between. The CDR3 DNA reads TGTGCCAGCAGCTTAAGTTCGGCCAGCAGCGAAAAACTGTTTTTT. The encoded protein is CASSLSSASSEKLFF.

DNA of the CDR3: TGTGCCAGCAGCCTGGGACAGGGGCGCATTCAGCCCCAGCATTTT. It encodes CASSLGQGRIQPQHF. This sequence joins TRBV28 and TRBJ1-5, with 10 bases lining up with TRBD1. Germline values: CDR1 MDHEN, CDR2 SYDVKM. CDR3 length: 15 residues. J lost 6 bases, V lost 6 bases, and 8 bases had no gene match.

This clonotype was picked up a small number of times. The gene calls are TRBV11-2 and TRBJ2-7; D not resolved. With 6 bases removed from V and 1 base from J, the gap between germline ends came to 7 bases. The CDR3 length is 12 residues. CDR1 SGHAT and CDR2 FQNNGV come from the germline V gene. CDR3 protein: CASSTNSYEQYF. The CDR3 DNA sequence: TGTGCCAGCAGTACTAATTCCTACGAGCAGTACTTC.

This clonotype was counted only a few times. V gene TRBV4-1 combines with J gene TRBJ1-2; 8 bases align to TRBD1. The CDR3 contains 15 residues. J lost 2 bases, V lost 2 bases, and 4 bases had no gene match. Germline assignment: CDR1 MGHRA and CDR2 YSYEKL. CDR3 region: CASSQRTGTNYGYTF. In DNA form, the CDR3 reads TGCGCCAGCAGCCAAAGGACAGGGACCAACTATGGCTACACCTTC.

This clonotype was seen at least ten times. The CDR3: CASSLKALGPGVNEQFF. In DNA, the CDR3 is TGTGCCAGCAGCTTAAAGGCCCTGGGGCCGGGGGTCAATGAGCAGTTCTTC. V gene TRBV11-2 combines with J gene TRBJ2-1; perhaps TRBD2 as D (6 bases). V shed 2 bases and J shed 6 bases, with 20 bases lying between them. Germline values: CDR1 SGHAT, CDR2 FQNNGV. This CDR3 spans 17 amino acids.

This clonotype was detected ten times or more. This rearrangement joins TRBV10-3 to TRBJ1-3; tentatively, D is TRBD1 (5 bases). This CDR3 contains 15 residues. V was pared by 6 bases and J by 2 bases, with 14 bases between. The V gene's germline CDR1 is ENHRY and CDR2 SYGVKD. This CDR3 reads CAISPDTSPGNTIYF. The DNA for the CDR3 is TGTGCCATCAGCCCGGACACCTCTCCTGGAAACACCATATATTTT.

About this clonotype: A much more abundant neighbour one base away suggests this may be a read error. The chain uses TRBV4-1 and TRBJ1-2; the match to TRBD1 covers 8 bases. CDR3 length equals 16 residues. The germline gives CDR1 MGHRA, CDR2 YSYEKL. The CDR3 region has the DNA TGCGCCAGCAGCCAAGGCTCCGGGACAGGCCATTATGGCTACAACTTC. It yields the protein CASSQGSGTGHYGYNF.

In its sample, this clonotype was seen many times. The chain has TRBV4-1 and TRBJ2-3, with 8 bases matching TRBD2. This CDR3 comprises 15 residues. Germline V gene data show CDR1 as MGHRA and CDR2 as YSYEKL. J gave up 4 bases and V 2 bases, and 5 bases lay outside the gene matches. The CDR3 region is CASSQTLADADTQYF. CDR3 sequence (DNA): TGCGCCAGCAGCCAAACACTAGCGGACGCAGATACGCAGTATTTT.

This clonotype turned up a few times. V and J are TRBV29-1 and TRBJ2-3; D tentatively fits TRBD1 or TRBD2 (5 bases each). V lost 3 bases to trimming and J lost 6 bases, with 16 bases between them. The CDR3 consists of 14 residues. From germline, CDR1 is SQVTM and CDR2 ANQGSEA. Written as DNA, the CDR3 is TGCAGCGTTGAGGGACCCTTTGAGATCGATACGCAGTATTTT. It is translated as CSVEGPFEIDTQYF.